The entry that follows covers one T cell receptor (beta chain) sequence. Here immunoSEQ multiplex PCR was the method, and the copy in TCRdb shows in-frame clones only, minus some. The sample holds about 67,000 clones, around 95% seen once. This entry belongs to a study of cytomegalovirus exposure and HLA in healthy donors. The sequence was obtained from a young woman in good health and CMV-seronegative. The material sequenced was PBMCs.

The DNA of the CDR3 is TGTGCCATCAGTGACGCCCCCGACAGGCCTTTAGGCTACACCTTC. The encoded protein is CAISDAPDRPLGYTF. This rearrangement joins TRBV10-3 to TRBJ1-2; tentatively, D is TRBD1 (6 bases). CDR3 length: 15 amino acids. Germline V gene data show CDR1 as ENHRY and CDR2 as SYGVKD. Between the trimmed V and J ends, which lost 3 bases and 8 bases, there was a span of 19 bases.